The sequence of this T cell receptor (beta chain) was determined in a study of cytomegalovirus exposure and HLA in healthy donors. General study findings and limits: The study listed 150 to 200 cytomegalovirus-associated TCR beta chains. TCR beta V- and J-gene trimming was later associated with a missense DCLRE1C variant.

Germline lookup yields CDR1 ENHRY and CDR2 SYGVKD. The CDR3 runs to 12 residues. Trimming shortened V by 3 bases and J by 7 bases, and 9 bases separated the two germline ends. Of note for this clone: Its target is not known.

The primer mix had 60 Vbeta and 13 Jbeta primers. TCRdb's copy holds only in-frame clones and misses some; the assay was immunoSEQ multiplex PCR. The sample shows more than 90,000 clones, approximately 64% of them seen only once. Sequenced material: PBMCs. The gene calls are TRBV10-3 and TRBJ1-1; D unclear. This TCR came from a boy aged 5-17 years in good health and CMV-seropositive. The DNA for the CDR3 is TGTGCCATCAGTGAACTCGAGAGTGAAGCTTTCTTT. It is translated as CAISELESEAFF.